This entry lists 32 T cell receptor beta chains sequenced from one sample in a study of T-cell memory formation after mild COVID-19. TCRdb called the 5' RACE reads again in MiXCR, with one record for every CDR3 protein. This table has about 270,000 distinct CDR3 sequences, 15% to 19% appearing once. Sequencing used PBMCs or a T cell subset sorted from them (not recorded which). These receptors were obtained from an adult woman who had mild COVID-19 (a few samples of this study predate the infection). Cell type and time point are not known.

This chain joins TRBV12-3 or TRBV12-4 and TRBJ2-5; TRBD1 might be the D (5 bases). Trimming stripped 2 bases from V and 4 bases from J, with 11 bases between. The CDR3 spans 14 residues. CDR3 coding DNA: TGTGCCAGCAGTTTAAGGGGTCGGAGAGAGACCCAGTACTTC. Its protein is CASSLRGRRETQYF.

The chain has TRBV7-6 and TRBJ2-3, with D maybe TRBD2 (6 bases). The V gene lost 2 bases and the J gene lost 0 bases, with 12 bases spanning the gap. The germline CDR1 and CDR2 sequences are SGHVS and FNYEAQ. CDR3 length: 16 residues. CDR3: CASSLWADYSTDTQYF. The CDR3 nucleotides are TGTGCCAGCAGCTTATGGGCGGACTATAGCACAGATACGCAGTATTTT.

This clonotype was counted a few times. CDR3 protein: CSASLFGGSTDTQYF. CDR3 sequence (DNA): TGCAGTGCTAGCCTCTTTGGCGGGAGCACAGATACGCAGTATTTT. The J gene is TRBJ2-3, the V gene TRBV20-1; D is perhaps TRBD2 (5 bases). In germline, CDR1 is DFQATT, CDR2 SNEGSKA (reference sequence). The CDR3 loop spans 15 amino acids. Trimming removed 3 bases at V and 0 bases at J, with 13 bases between.

The chain recombines TRBV4-1 with TRBJ2-5; 8 positions agree with TRBD2. Germline assignment: CDR1 MGHRA and CDR2 YSYEKL. The V gene end was trimmed by 1 base and the J gene end by 0 bases; junction bases not matched to a gene: 4. There are 16 residues in the CDR3. The CDR3 DNA follows: TGCGCCAGCAGCCAAGGCCAGCGGGGGTACCAAGAGACCCAGTACTTC. This translates into CASSQGQRGYQETQYF.

The chain joins TRBV2 to TRBJ2-3; tentatively, D is TRBD1 (6 bases). V lost 7 bases and J lost 1, with 9 bases in between. The CDR3 runs 13 residues. Per the germline V gene, CDR1 is SNHLY and CDR2 is FYNNEI. The DNA for the CDR3 is TGTGCCAGCAATCGACAGGGCACAGATACGCAGTATTTT. This translates into CASNRQGTDTQYF.

This chain uses TRBV7-9 with TRBJ1-6; 10 positions agree with TRBD1. This CDR3 contains 15 residues. Per the germline V gene, CDR1 is SEHNR and CDR2 is FQNEAQ (reference sequence). V shed 1 base and J 10 bases; nucleotides not matched to a gene: 4. CDR3 sequence reads: CASSLGDRGRSPLHF. CDR3 sequence (DNA): TGTGCCAGCAGCTTAGGGGACAGGGGCCGGTCACCCCTCCACTTT.

The chain combines TRBV19 with TRBJ1-1; 8 bases align to TRBD1. The CDR3 runs 13 residues. CDR1 is LNHDA and CDR2 is SQIVND in the germline V gene (reference sequence). V gave up 5 bases and J gave up 8 bases; unmatched junction bases: 7. CDR3 in amino acids: CASSVRGRPEAFF. CDR3 nucleotide sequence: TGTGCCAGTAGTGTCAGGGGGCGCCCCGAAGCTTTCTTT.

This clonotype was observed a few times. The chain couples TRBV21-1 to TRBJ2-5; whether TRBD1, the table's D call, matches the DNA was not checked. TRBV21-1 is a pseudogene segment. This CDR3 comprises 15 residues. CDR3 protein: CASSLGAVGQETQYF. Here the CDR3 DNA reads TGTGCCAGCAGCTTAGGGGCGGTCGGCCAAGAGACCCAGTACTTC.

This clonotype was recorded many times. The rearrangement joins TRBV7-8 to TRBJ2-5, with no clear D. The CDR3 runs to 15 residues. Germline V gene data show CDR1 as SGHVS and CDR2 as FQNEAQ. Trimming stripped 2 bases from V and 2 bases from J, with 12 bases between. The CDR3 DNA reads as TGTGCCAGCAGCTTACGGCACAGAGATCAAGAGACCCAGTACTTC. As protein: CASSLRHRDQETQYF.

The chain has TRBV19 and TRBJ1-5; 8 nucleotides align to TRBD1. The trim removed 4 bases at V and 9 bases at J, leaving 8 bases unmatched. This CDR3 has 14 residues. CDR1 and CDR2 (germline): LNHDA, SQIVND (reference sequence). CDR3 region: CASSTGTGNRPQHF. CDR3 DNA sequence: TGTGCCAGTAGTACAGGGACAGGTAATAGGCCCCAGCATTTT.

V gene TRBV20-1 combines with J gene TRBJ2-3; TRBD2 is a possible D gene (6 bases). Germline V CDR1 and CDR2: DFQATT, SNEGSKA (reference sequence). This CDR3 contains 16 residues. Trimming left V 3 bases short and J 0 bases short, with 16 bases between. As DNA, the CDR3 is TGCAGTGCTAGGGGGGGAACGTTTGCTAGCACAGATACGCAGTATTTT. This translates into CSARGGTFASTDTQYF.

This clonotype has only a few counts. The chain links TRBV2 to TRBJ2-5, with a tentative D call TRBD1 (6 bases). CDR1 and CDR2 from the germline V gene are SNHLY and FYNNEI. V lost 7 bases, J lost 1 base, and 16 bases lay in between. The CDR3 runs to 15 residues. The CDR3 sequence: CASILTQGSQETQYF. DNA of the CDR3: TGTGCCAGCATCCTCACGCAGGGGTCCCAAGAGACCCAGTACTTC.

The chain couples TRBV12-3 or TRBV12-4 to TRBJ2-1, with 11 bases lining up with TRBD2. V lost 5 bases to trimming and J lost 9 bases; unmatched junction nucleotides: 6. The CDR3 length is 14 residues. The CDR3 bases are TGTGCCAGCAGTCACCTGACTAGCGGGATTGAGCAGTTCTTC. This translates into CASSHLTSGIEQFF.

J is TRBJ2-7 and V is TRBV5-6; 7 bases align to TRBD1. CDR3 size: 13 residues. CDR1 and CDR2 (germline): SGHDT, YYEEEE. J lost 6 bases, V lost 5 bases, and 8 bases had no gene match. The CDR3 DNA reads TGTGCCAGCAGTCGACAGGGATCTCGCGAGCAGTACTTC. Its translation is CASSRQGSREQYF.

The chain recombines TRBV3-1 with TRBJ2-6; D remains ambiguous. V was shortened by 0 bases and J by 0 bases, with 6 bases between the two germline ends. This CDR3 has 16 residues. CDR1 LGHDT and CDR2 YNNKEL come from the germline V gene (reference sequence). DNA of the CDR3: TGTGCCAGCAGCCAAGAACTGGGCTCTGGGGCCAACGTCCTGACTTTC. Amino acid sequence: CASSQELGSGANVLTF.

This clonotype was counted between two and nine times. This chain joins TRBV20-1 and TRBJ2-5, with no clear D. The CDR3 is 12 residues long. V was clipped by 0 bases and J by 1 base, with 3 bases between them. The germline CDR1 and CDR2 sequences are DFQATT and SNEGSKA (reference sequence). DNA of the CDR3: TGCAGTGCTAGAGAAGCCCAAGAGACCCAGTACTTC. It yields the protein CSAREAQETQYF.

This CDR3 reads CSVVGVRGGETQYF. The CDR3 bases are TGCAGCGTCGTGGGGGTTCGGGGGGGAGAGACCCAGTACTTC. The J gene is TRBJ2-5, the V gene TRBV29-1, with TRBD2 matching 8 bases. CDR3 length: 14 amino acids. Germline V CDR1 and CDR2: SQVTM, ANQGSEA. Trimming at V came to 6 bases and at J to 4 bases, leaving 10 bases not matched to a gene.

This clonotype was seen ten or more times. The chain has TRBV5-1 and TRBJ2-3; 9 bases align to TRBD2. This CDR3 is 18 amino acids long. Per the germline V gene, CDR1 is SGHRS and CDR2 is YFSETQ. After removal of 4 bases from V and 3 bases from J, the junction contained 15 bases not matched to a gene. The CDR3 bases are TGCGCCAGCAGCCCTTTGGCGGGGGGGCCGGCGGCGACAGATACGCAGTATTTT. This codes for CASSPLAGGPAATDTQYF. The full variable domain, its missing parts supplied by reference TRBV5-1 and TRBJ2-3, is KAGVTQTPRYLIKTRGQQVTLSCSPISGHRSVSWYQQTPGQGLQFLFEYFSETQRNKGNFPGRFSGRQFSNSRSEMNVSTLELGDSALYLCASSPLAGGPAATDTQYFGPGTRLTVL.

V gene TRBV20-1 combines with J gene TRBJ2-6; D gene uncertain. Germline assignment: CDR1 DFQATT and CDR2 SNEGSKA (reference sequence). V lost 6 bases and J 4 bases, leaving 16 bases between the germline ends. The CDR3 runs 15 residues. CDR3 sequence: CSAQRVGTGANVLTF. CDR3 sequence (DNA): TGCAGTGCCCAACGTGTGGGCACCGGGGCCAACGTCCTGACTTTC.

Of note for this clonotype: Possible read error: a much larger clone is one base away. The chain combines TRBV5-1 with TRBJ1-1; 7 nucleotides match TRBD1. J gave up 5 bases and V 0 bases, and 10 bases lay outside the gene matches. The CDR3 extends over 16 amino acids. CDR1 and CDR2 from the germline V gene are SGHRS and YFSETQ. CDR3 loop: CASSLEWTGGRTEAFF. The CDR3 coding sequence is TGCGCCAGCAGCTTGGAGTGGACAGGTGGGCGGACTGAAGCTTTCTTT.

This clonotype was detected only a few times. The chain couples TRBV4-2 to TRBJ1-2; 8 bases line up with TRBD1. CDR3 length: 18 amino acids. CDR1 is LGHNA and CDR2 is YNFKEQ in the germline V gene. V was pared by 1 base and J by 2 bases, with 12 bases of the junction left unmatched. CDR3 protein: CASSQAFMTGTGNYGYTF. The CDR3 DNA sequence: TGTGCCAGCAGCCAAGCATTTATGACTGGGACAGGAAACTATGGCTACACCTTC.

The V call is TRBV13, the J call TRBJ2-7; possibly TRBD1 for D (5 bases). With 1 base removed from V and 7 bases from J, the gap between germline ends came to 11 bases. Per the germline V gene, CDR1 is PRHDT and CDR2 is FYEKMQ (reference sequence). The CDR3 sequence is 13 residues long. The CDR3 loop is CASSLEGVREQYF. The CDR3 DNA sequence: TGTGCCAGCAGCTTAGAAGGGGTGCGGGAGCAGTACTTC.

This chain connects TRBV7-9 to TRBJ1-1; D remains unclear. CDR1 and CDR2 from the germline V gene are SEHNR and FQNEAQ (reference sequence). Trimming shortened V by 5 bases and J by 0 bases, and 10 bases separated the two germline ends. CDR3 length: 14 residues. This chain's CDR3 is CASSPWTVNTEAFF. CDR3 DNA sequence: TGTGCCAGCAGCCCGTGGACCGTGAACACTGAAGCTTTCTTT.

The genes are TRBV29-1 and TRBJ2-6; D is uncertain. Trimming pared 5 bases from V and 2 bases from J, leaving 10 bases between. The CDR3 is made up of 14 amino acids. The germline CDR1 and CDR2 sequences are SQVTM and ANQGSEA. CDR3 in amino acids: CSVYSGPGANVLTF. The CDR3 DNA reads as TGCAGCGTTTATAGTGGGCCTGGGGCCAACGTCCTGACTTTC.

The chain has TRBV5-1 and TRBJ1-3, with D unresolved. The CDR3 covers 16 residues. CDR1 is SGHRS, CDR2 YFSETQ, per germline. The V and J ends lost 1 base and 4 bases respectively, with 15 bases between them. CDR3 loop: CASSLNPPGKGNTIYF. The CDR3 bases are TGCGCCAGCAGCTTGAATCCACCAGGAAAAGGAAACACCATATATTTT.

The chain is built from TRBV25-1 and TRBJ2-1; 8 bases match TRBD2. CDR3 length equals 16 residues. The trim removed 5 bases at V and 4 bases at J, leaving 10 bases unmatched. Per the germline V gene, CDR1 is MGHDK and CDR2 is SYGVNS. CDR3 protein: CASSFSGRAGYNEQFF. DNA of the CDR3: TGTGCCAGCAGTTTTTCCGGGAGGGCCGGATACAATGAGCAGTTCTTC.

This chain links TRBV12-3 or TRBV12-4 with TRBJ1-4; D may be TRBD1 (5 bases). The CDR3 has 15 amino acids. Trimming took 3 bases from V and 3 from J, leaving 11 bases between them. This chain's CDR3 is CASSFSGQSNEKLFF. The CDR3 DNA is TGTGCCAGCAGTTTTTCGGGGCAGTCTAATGAAAAACTGTTTTTT.

Turning to this clonotype: One junction end does not reproduce the germline sequence, and a read error may be involved. The chain carries TRBV20-1 and TRBJ2-7; maybe TRBD2 (5 bases). CDR1 is DFQATT and CDR2 is SNEGSKA in the germline V gene (reference sequence). The CDR3 has 10 residues. The CDR3 sequence: CSARDLVGNF. In DNA, the CDR3 is TGCAGTGCTAGAGATTTGGTCGGGAACTTC.

The rearrangement links TRBV6-2 or TRBV6-3 to TRBJ2-3; 9 nucleotides line up with TRBD2. The CDR3 consists of 15 residues. J lost 4 bases, V lost 0 bases, and 2 bases had no gene match. Germline-derived CDR1 and CDR2 are MNHEY and SVGEGT. DNA for the CDR3: TGTGCCAGCAGTTACTCCAGACTAGCGGCAGATACGCAGTATTTT. Its protein product is CASSYSRLAADTQYF.

The chain recombines TRBV19 with TRBJ2-1; 7 bases are a match to TRBD2. Per germline, CDR1 LNHDA and CDR2 SQIVND (reference sequence). The length of the CDR3 is 16 residues. With 5 bases clipped from V and 6 bases from J, the junction kept 13 bases outside the gene matches. The CDR3 DNA is TGTGCCAGTAGTTTACGGAGCGGGATCGGCGGCAATGAGCAGTTCTTC. This translates into CASSLRSGIGGNEQFF.

This clonotype was detected ten times or more. The rearrangement joins TRBV3-1 to TRBJ2-5; TRBD2 is a possible D gene (6 bases). V was cut by 1 base and J by 5 bases, with 8 bases left in between. CDR3 length: 13 amino acids. From germline, CDR1 is LGHDT and CDR2 YNNKEL (reference sequence). CDR3 sequence: CASSQGGRETQYF. In DNA, the CDR3 is TGTGCCAGCAGCCAAGGAGGGAGGGAGACCCAGTACTTC.

This clonotype appeared a few times. The chain couples TRBV5-1 to TRBJ2-1; maybe TRBD1 (5 bases). Germline CDR1 is SGHRS and CDR2 is YFSETQ. The V end was cut by 6 bases, the J end by 6 bases, with 10 bases between. The length of the CDR3 is 12 residues. The CDR3 bases are TGCGCCAGCACACCAGGGTTCAATGAGCAGTTCTTC. It translates to CASTPGFNEQFF.